This entry concerns a single TCR beta chain. Its antigen is still unknown. This sample was included in a study of cytomegalovirus exposure and HLA in healthy donors. The study's findings and limits: Looking again later, the authors saw that most CMV-associated TCR beta chains seemed HLA-restricted.

CDR1 and CDR2 from the germline V gene are LGHNA and YSLEER. The CDR3 length is 19 residues. J gave up 6 bases and V 0 bases, and 17 bases lay outside the gene matches. Researchers ran the PCR with 60 Vbeta and 13 Jbeta primers. Libraries were prepared by immunoSEQ multiplex PCR; TCRdb keeps only in-frame clonotypes and omits some of them. The listing records about 46,000 clones. Whereas donors were nominally healthy upon sampling, unrecorded immune exposures were probable. This sequence originates from a middle-aged woman in good health and CMV-seronegative. Sequencing was carried out using PBMCs. V usage is TRBV4-3 and J usage is TRBJ2-3; 8 bases fit TRBD2. CDR3 residues: CASSQEFLASGSVPDTQYF. CDR3 DNA: TGCGCCAGCAGCCAAGAATTTCTTGCCAGCGGGAGTGTCCCGGATACGCAGTATTTT.